Following are 30 T cell receptor beta chains from one sample sequenced in a study of blood T cell repertoires in COVID-19. Measured with immunoSEQ multiplex PCR; TCRdb has only the in-frame clones, and not every one. Of 200,000 to 300,000 clones in the sample, more than 75% are singletons; the top ten hold over 5.5%. Sequenced material: peripheral blood. The source is a woman aged 80 or over with COVID-19, enrolled during active disease.

The chain has TRBV10-1 and TRBJ2-7; 8 nucleotides match TRBD1. Germline-derived CDR1 and CDR2 are WNHNN and SYGVQD (reference sequence). This CDR3 region has 13 residues. Losses at the gene ends were 3 bases for V and 4 bases for J; bases not matched to a gene: 2. The CDR3 reads CASSDRGLYEQYV. Written as DNA, the CDR3 is TGCGCCAGCAGTGACAGGGGGCTATACGAGCAGTACGTC.

V and J are TRBV10-3 and TRBJ2-3; maybe TRBD2 (6 bases). CDR3 length: 15 amino acids. V lost 3 bases and J 1 base, leaving 11 bases between the germline ends. The germline gives CDR1 ENHRY, CDR2 SYGVKD. CDR3 DNA: TGTGCCATCAGTGACCTAGCGCCGGGCACAGATACGCAGTATTTT. Translation gives CAISDLAPGTDTQYF.

J is TRBJ2-7 and V is TRBV7-2; the D is unclear. There are 14 residues in the CDR3. V lost 2 bases, J lost 0 bases, and 8 bases lay in between. CDR1 and CDR2 (germline): SGHTA, FQGNSA. In DNA form, the CDR3 reads TGTGCCAGCAGCTTAATTAGGAGCTCCTACGAGCAGTACTTC. Amino acids: CASSLIRSSYEQYF. The whole variable domain, filled in from reference TRBV7-2 and TRBJ2-7, reads GAGVSQSPSNKVTEKGKDVELRCDPISGHTALYWYRQSLGQGLEFLIYFQGNSAPDKSGLPSDRFSAERTGGSVSTLTIQRTQQEDSAVYLCASSLIRSSYEQYFGPGTRLTVT.

This chain links TRBV19 with TRBJ1-6; 7 bases are a match to TRBD1. This CDR3 is built from 16 residues. Germline V CDR1 and CDR2: LNHDA, SQIVND (reference sequence). Trimming cost V 3 bases and J 0 bases; bases outside gene matches: 2. In nucleotides, the CDR3 is TGTGCCAGTAGTATGGGGGACAGCTCCTATAATTCACCCCTCCACTTT. As protein: CASSMGDSSYNSPLHF. The variable domain in full, completed from reference TRBV19 and TRBJ1-6, reads DGGITQSPKYLFRKEGQNVTLSCEQNLNHDAMYWYRQDPGQGLRLIYYSQIVNDFQKGDIAEGYSVSREKKESFPLTVTSAQKNPTAFYLCASSMGDSSYNSPLHFGNGTRLTVT.

This chain joins TRBV28 and TRBJ1-5; D is unresolved. Deletions cut 4 bases from V and 7 bases from J, with 8 bases between. The CDR3 runs 12 residues. In germline, CDR1 is MDHEN, CDR2 SYDVKM. CDR3 protein: CASSSRGQPQHF. CDR3 DNA: TGTGCCAGCAGTTCTCGAGGGCAGCCCCAGCATTTT. Looking up the rest from reference TRBV28 and TRBJ1-5 gives the full variable domain: DVKVTQSSRYLVKRTGEKVFLECVQDMDHENMFWYRQDPGLGLRLIYFSYDVKMKEKGDIPEGYSVSREKKERFSLILESASTNQTSMYLCASSSRGQPQHFGDGTRLSIL.

V gene TRBV7-8 combines with J gene TRBJ1-2; 7 bases line up with TRBD1. The junction had 8 bases not matched to a gene; V was cut back by 5 bases and J by 8 bases. CDR3 size: 13 residues. The germline CDR1 and CDR2 sequences are SGHVS and FQNEAQ. In DNA form, the CDR3 reads TGTGCCAGCAGCACACACAGGGGTGGCGGCTACACCTTC. This gives the protein CASSTHRGGGYTF.

This clone has a handful of counts. The V and J genes are TRBV11-3 and TRBJ1-3; D uncertain. The CDR3 length is 14 residues. CDR1 and CDR2 (germline): SGHNT, YENEEA. The V end was cut by 4 bases, the J end by 0 bases, with 7 bases between. CDR3: CASSSGPSGNTIYF. The CDR3 bases are TGTGCCAGCAGCTCTGGCCCCTCTGGAAACACCATATATTTT.

The rearrangement uses TRBV5-4 and TRBJ2-3, with 8 positions matching TRBD1. V lost 2 bases and J lost 3; bases outside the gene matches: 5. Germline V lookup: CDR1 SGHNT, CDR2 YYREEE (reference sequence). The CDR3 contains 15 residues. This CDR3 reads CASSFPDRETDTQYF. CDR3 DNA sequence: TGTGCCAGCAGCTTTCCGGACAGGGAGACAGATACGCAGTATTTT.

V is TRBV9 and J is TRBJ2-3, with a possible D match to TRBD2 (6 bases). Trimming left V 0 bases short and J 0 bases short, with 8 bases between. The CDR3 consists of 15 residues. CDR1 SGDLS and CDR2 YYNGEE come from the germline V gene. Written as DNA, the CDR3 is TGTGCCAGCAGCGTAGTGGGACTCAGCACAGATACGCAGTATTTT. Translating it yields CASSVVGLSTDTQYF.

The chain is built from TRBV5-1 and TRBJ2-1, with a possible D match to TRBD2 (5 bases). V lost 2 bases and J lost 8, with 23 bases in between. The CDR3 consists of 17 residues. Germline V gives CDR1 SGHRS, CDR2 YFSETQ. The DNA for the CDR3 is TGCGCCAGCAGCTTACCGGTTGTAGGGAGTTCACGCGATGAGCAGTTCTTC. It codes for CASSLPVVGSSRDEQFF.

The chain joins TRBV3-1 (or the pseudogene TRBV3-2) to TRBJ1-5; 10 bases are shared with TRBD1. The trim removed 3 bases at V and 4 bases at J, leaving 6 bases unmatched. In germline, CDR1 is LGHDT, CDR2 YNNKEL (reference sequence). The CDR3 totals 16 residues. The DNA of the CDR3 is TGTGCCAGCAGCCAGTCCGGGACAGGGGCAAATCAGCCCCAGCATTTT. Translation gives CASSQSGTGANQPQHF.

The chain employs TRBV5-6 and TRBJ1-6; a weak D match, TRBD1 (5 bases). There are 12 residues in the CDR3. Between the trimmed V and J ends, which lost 4 bases and 10 bases, there was a span of 9 bases. Germline CDR1 SGHDT, CDR2 YYEEEE. CDR3 sequence reads: CASSGGVSPLHF. Written as DNA, the CDR3 is TGTGCCAGCAGCGGAGGGGTGTCACCCCTCCACTTT.

The rearrangement uses TRBV5-4 and TRBJ2-1, with a tentative D call TRBD2 (6 bases). Germline CDR1 reads SGHNT; CDR2 reads YYREEE (reference sequence). The V gene lost 4 bases and the J gene lost 7 bases, with 18 bases spanning the gap. This CDR3 contains 15 residues. CDR3 in DNA: TGTGCCAGCAGCCAGGGACTTCAGAAAGGGAATGAGCAGTTCTTC. Encoded protein: CASSQGLQKGNEQFF.

The CDR3, as DNA: TGTGCCTGGAGTACAGCCAGGGCAGACTTCTCCACCGGGGAGCTGTTTTTT. This translates into CAWSTARADFSTGELFF. The V and J genes are TRBV30 and TRBJ2-2; perhaps TRBD1 as D (5 bases). The CDR3 contains 17 residues. V shed 2 bases and J shed 4 bases, with 20 bases lying between them. Germline assignment: CDR1 GTSNPN and CDR2 SVGIG (reference sequence).

The gene calls are TRBV3-1 (or the pseudogene TRBV3-2) and TRBJ2-1; D perhaps matches TRBD1 (6 bases). The germline V gene has CDR1 LGHDT and CDR2 YNNKEL (reference sequence). This CDR3 region has 15 residues. Trimming took 0 bases from V and 4 from J, leaving 10 bases between them. The CDR3 protein is CASSQEQGGYNEQFF. The CDR3 DNA reads as TGTGCCAGCAGCCAAGAACAGGGTGGGTACAATGAGCAGTTCTTC.

The chain carries TRBV5-4 and TRBJ2-3; 8 bases are shared with TRBD1. Trimming took 10 bases from V and 5 from J; bases not matched to a gene: 12. The CDR3 runs to 14 residues. Looked up from germline, CDR1 is SGHNT and CDR2 is YYREEE (reference sequence). CDR3 DNA sequence: TGTGCCTATAGCCCCCAGGGGGCGCGAGATACGCAGTATTTT. Translating gives CAYSPQGARDTQYF.

This clone occurred a few times. This chain connects TRBV24-1 to TRBJ2-3; perhaps TRBD1 as D (5 bases). Germline values: CDR1 KGHDR, CDR2 SFDVKD. The CDR3 runs to 15 residues. V was cut by 4 bases and J by 3 bases, with 13 bases left in between. The CDR3 here is CATSEGDSQTDTQYF. DNA for the CDR3: TGTGCCACCAGTGAGGGTGACAGCCAAACAGATACGCAGTATTTT.

V gene TRBV4-1 combines with J gene TRBJ1-2; D not resolved. Trimming left V 0 bases short and J 9 bases short, with 20 bases between. The CDR3 spans 16 residues. CDR1 is MGHRA and CDR2 is YSYEKL in the germline V gene. The CDR3 region has the DNA TGCGCCAGCAGCCAAGAGCGAGGAAGACCTACAAATAGCTACACCTTC. Encoded protein: CASSQERGRPTNSYTF.

This sequence joins TRBV2 and TRBJ2-2; TRBD1 is a possible D gene (7 bases). Trimming pared 5 bases from V and 6 bases from J, leaving 13 bases between. This CDR3 has 14 residues. The germline V gene has CDR1 SNHLY and CDR2 FYNNEI. CDR3 amino acids: CASSLQGTPGELFF. DNA of the CDR3: TGTGCCAGCAGTTTACAGGGGACTCCCGGGGAGCTGTTTTTT.

This chain joins TRBV21-1 and TRBJ1-1; the DNA was not used to check the table's D call, TRBD1. TRBV21-1 has pseudogene status. The CDR3 sequence is 14 residues long. The CDR3 is CASGQSVLNTEAFF. The CDR3 region has the DNA TGTGCCAGCGGACAGAGTGTCCTTAACACTGAAGCTTTCTTT.

This rearrangement joins TRBV5-1 to TRBJ2-2, with 9 bases that match TRBD2. CDR1 is SGHRS and CDR2 is YFSETQ in the germline V gene. This CDR3 is built from 15 residues. V was pared by 5 bases and J by 1 base, with 3 bases of the junction left unmatched. The CDR3 reads CASRERGVNTGELFF. As DNA, the CDR3 is TGCGCCAGCAGGGAGCGGGGGGTGAACACCGGGGAGCTGTTTTTT.

CDR3 coding DNA: TGCGCCAGCAGCTTCGGCGGGACAGACTCTGGAAACACCATATATTTT. Protein sequence: CASSFGGTDSGNTIYF. The gene calls are TRBV5-1 and TRBJ1-3; 7 bases are a match to TRBD1. This CDR3 is built from 16 residues. Germline trimming cut 2 bases from V and 0 bases from J; bases unmatched to any gene: 5. Germline V CDR1 and CDR2: SGHRS, YFSETQ. The full variable domain, its missing parts supplied by reference TRBV5-1 and TRBJ1-3, is KAGVTQTPRYLIKTRGQQVTLSCSPISGHRSVSWYQQTPGQGLQFLFEYFSETQRNKGNFPGRFSGRQFSNSRSEMNVSTLELGDSALYLCASSFGGTDSGNTIYFGEGSWLTVV.

V and J are TRBV19 and TRBJ1-3, with D unresolved. Germline assignment: CDR1 LNHDA and CDR2 SQIVND (reference sequence). Trimming took off 6 bases at V and 0 bases at J, with 9 bases between the two ends. This CDR3 spans 14 amino acids. This CDR3 is CASSPTSSGNTIYF. CDR3 nucleotide sequence: TGTGCCAGTAGCCCCACAAGCTCTGGAAACACCATATATTTT.

V and J are TRBV19 and TRBJ1-6, with 9 positions matching TRBD1. Germline V gives CDR1 LNHDA, CDR2 SQIVND (reference sequence). V gave up 5 bases and J gave up 7 bases; unmatched junction bases: 12. The CDR3 runs to 17 residues. CDR3 amino acids: CASSVLIPGQGNSPLHF. The CDR3 DNA follows: TGTGCCAGTAGTGTTCTAATACCGGGACAGGGAAATTCACCCCTCCACTTT.

V is TRBV4-3 and J is TRBJ1-1; the D gene is possibly TRBD1 (6 bases). This CDR3 comprises 13 residues. Trimming stripped 0 bases from V and 11 bases from J, with 13 bases between. Looked up from germline, CDR1 is LGHNA and CDR2 is YSLEER. CDR3 in amino acids: CASSQERGAGAFF. In DNA, the CDR3 is TGCGCCAGCAGCCAAGAACGGGGGGCGGGGGCTTTCTTT.

The rearrangement uses TRBV2 and TRBJ1-1, with D perhaps matching TRBD1 (6 bases). Trimming took 6 bases from V and 8 from J, leaving 10 bases between them. CDR3 length: 11 residues. Germline V gene data show CDR1 as SNHLY and CDR2 as FYNNEI. This CDR3 is CASSLDREAFF. In DNA form, the CDR3 reads TGTGCCAGCAGCCTTGACAGGGAAGCTTTCTTT.

The chain recombines TRBV10-3 with TRBJ1-2; weak D call: TRBD1 (6 bases). There are 13 residues in the CDR3. In germline, CDR1 is ENHRY, CDR2 SYGVKD. With 2 bases removed from V and 4 bases from J, the gap between germline ends came to 8 bases. In DNA, the CDR3 is TGTGCCATCAGTGAGGGGGGGGCCTATGGCTACACCTTC. Translated, it gives CAISEGGAYGYTF.

The J gene is TRBJ1-5, the V gene TRBV18; D is ambiguous. V was shortened by 10 bases and J by 1 base, with 14 bases between the two germline ends. Germline V gene data show CDR1 as KGHSH and CDR2 as LQKENI. The CDR3 spans 14 residues. The CDR3 region has the DNA TGTGCCACCACGGATTCGGGGAGCAATCAGCCCCAGCATTTT. It codes for CATTDSGSNQPQHF.

The rearrangement uses TRBV7-9 and TRBJ2-5, with D unclear. CDR1 and CDR2 (germline): SEHNR, FQNEAQ (reference sequence). The CDR3 consists of 13 residues. Deletions cut 1 base from V and 5 bases from J, with 8 bases between. CDR3 sequence reads: CASSLVVGETQYF. CDR3 sequence (DNA): TGTGCCAGCAGCTTAGTTGTCGGGGAGACCCAGTACTTC.

The chain couples TRBV6-5 to TRBJ2-3; D not certain. Germline V CDR1 and CDR2: MNHEY, SVGAGI. V dropped 0 bases and J dropped 3 bases, with 13 bases sitting between them. CDR3 length: 16 residues. CDR3 DNA: TGTGCCAGCAGTTACTCGGCAGCCCCAGGAACAGATACGCAGTATTTT. Amino acids: CASSYSAAPGTDTQYF.